Below are 3 T cell receptor beta chains sequenced from a single sample in a study of OX40 agonist ivuxolimab in advanced cancers. This table comes from immunoSEQ multiplex PCR, and its TCRdb copy is limited to in-frame clones, with some not included. The profile shows about 70,000 clones, 65% to 90% of them singletons. The specimen was CD4+ or CD8+ T cells sorted from blood, collected in a trial of the OX40 agonist ivuxolimab. These receptors all stem from an adult with an advanced solid tumor such as melanoma, head and neck, liver or kidney cancer.

A single count supports this clone. The chain carries TRBV5-8 and TRBJ1-3; TRBD1 aligns across 8 bases. Germline CDR1 SGHTS, CDR2 YDEGEE. J lost 9 bases, V lost 5 bases, and 4 bases had no gene match. The CDR3 totals 12 residues. The chain's CDR3 is CASRQTGGTIYF. In DNA, the CDR3 is TGTGCCAGCAGACAAACAGGGGGCACCATATATTTT.

The chain uses TRBV6-1 and TRBJ2-3, with D tentatively TRBD1 (6 bases). The CDR3 length is 14 residues. Germline lookup yields CDR1 MNHNS and CDR2 SASEGT. Trimming cost V 5 bases and J 6 bases, with 15 bases left between them. The CDR3 DNA is TGTGCCAGCAGTAAAACACAGGGTGGGGATACGCAGTATTTT. Translation: CASSKTQGGDTQYF.

The chain combines TRBV20-1 with TRBJ1-1; D is unresolved. V shed 3 bases and J shed 10 bases, with 12 bases lying between them. In germline, CDR1 is DFQATT, CDR2 SNEGSKA (reference sequence). This CDR3 is built from 11 residues. The CDR3 sequence: CSARDREAAFF. CDR3 DNA sequence: TGCAGTGCTAGGGACCGTGAAGCAGCTTTCTTT.